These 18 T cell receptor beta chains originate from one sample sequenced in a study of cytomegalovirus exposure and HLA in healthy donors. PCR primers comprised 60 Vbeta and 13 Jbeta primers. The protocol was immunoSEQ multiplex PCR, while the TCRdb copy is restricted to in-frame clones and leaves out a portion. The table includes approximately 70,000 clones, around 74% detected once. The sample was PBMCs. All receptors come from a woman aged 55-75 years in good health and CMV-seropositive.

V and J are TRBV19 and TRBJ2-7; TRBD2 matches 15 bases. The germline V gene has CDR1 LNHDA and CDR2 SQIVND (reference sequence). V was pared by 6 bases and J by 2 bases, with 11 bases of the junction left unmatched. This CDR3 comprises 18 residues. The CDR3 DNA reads TGTGCCAGTAGCTCAAAGGGGACTAGCGGGGGGCGGACCTACGAGCAGTACTTC. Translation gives CASSSKGTSGGRTYEQYF.

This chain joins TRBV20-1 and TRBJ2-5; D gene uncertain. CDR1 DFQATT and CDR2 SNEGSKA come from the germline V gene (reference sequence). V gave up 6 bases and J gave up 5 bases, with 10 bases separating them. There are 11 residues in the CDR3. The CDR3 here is CSAGERETQYF. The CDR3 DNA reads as TGCAGTGCCGGAGAGAGGGAGACCCAGTACTTC.

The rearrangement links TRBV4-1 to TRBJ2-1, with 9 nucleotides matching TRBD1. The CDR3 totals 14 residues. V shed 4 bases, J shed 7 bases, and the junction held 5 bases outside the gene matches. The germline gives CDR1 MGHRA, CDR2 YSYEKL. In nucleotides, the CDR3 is TGCGCCAGCAGCCTCAGACAGGGGGTGAATGAGCAGTTCTTC. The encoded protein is CASSLRQGVNEQFF.

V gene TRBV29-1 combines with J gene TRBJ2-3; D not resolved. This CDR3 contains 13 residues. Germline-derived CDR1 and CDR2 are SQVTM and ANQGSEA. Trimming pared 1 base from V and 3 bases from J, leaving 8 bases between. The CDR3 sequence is CSVEGGGTDTQYF. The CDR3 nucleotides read TGCAGCGTTGAAGGTGGCGGAACAGATACGCAGTATTTT.

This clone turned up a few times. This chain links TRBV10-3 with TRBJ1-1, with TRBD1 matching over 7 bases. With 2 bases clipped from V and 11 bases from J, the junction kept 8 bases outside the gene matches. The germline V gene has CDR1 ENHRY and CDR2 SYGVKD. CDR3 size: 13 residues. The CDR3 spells CAISEDRTGLAFF. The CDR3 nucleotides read TGTGCCATCAGTGAGGACCGGACAGGACTGGCTTTCTTT.

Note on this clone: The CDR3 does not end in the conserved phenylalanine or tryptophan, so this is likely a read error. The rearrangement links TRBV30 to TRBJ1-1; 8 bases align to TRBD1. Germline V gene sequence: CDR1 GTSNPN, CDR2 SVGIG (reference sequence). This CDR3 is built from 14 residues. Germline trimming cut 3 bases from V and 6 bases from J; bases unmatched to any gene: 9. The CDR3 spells CAWRGTGFVAEAFV. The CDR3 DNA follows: TGTGCCTGGAGAGGGACAGGTTTCGTGGCTGAAGCTTTCGTT.

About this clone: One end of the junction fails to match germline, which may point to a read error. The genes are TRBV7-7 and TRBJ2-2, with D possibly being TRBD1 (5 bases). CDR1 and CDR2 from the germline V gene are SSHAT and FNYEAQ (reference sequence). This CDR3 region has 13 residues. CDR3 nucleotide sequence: TGTGCTAGCAGGGCAGCGAACACCGGGGAGCTGTTTTTT. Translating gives CASRAANTGELFF.

CDR3 sequence (DNA): TGTGCCAGCTCACCACGACAGCGGGGACAAGCGAACACCGGGGAGCTGTTTTTT. This encodes CASSPRQRGQANTGELFF. The chain joins TRBV18 to TRBJ2-2; possible D gene TRBD2, 7 bases. CDR1 is KGHSH and CDR2 is LQKENI in the germline V gene. The CDR3 covers 18 residues. V lost 1 base, J lost 0 bases, and 15 bases lay in between.

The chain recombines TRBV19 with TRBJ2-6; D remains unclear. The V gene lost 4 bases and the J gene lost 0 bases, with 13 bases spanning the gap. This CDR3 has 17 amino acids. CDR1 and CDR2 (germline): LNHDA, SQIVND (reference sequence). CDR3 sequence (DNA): TGTGCCAGTAGTAGGATTTCAAGGAGCTCTGGGGCCAACGTCCTGACTTTC. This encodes CASSRISRSSGANVLTF.

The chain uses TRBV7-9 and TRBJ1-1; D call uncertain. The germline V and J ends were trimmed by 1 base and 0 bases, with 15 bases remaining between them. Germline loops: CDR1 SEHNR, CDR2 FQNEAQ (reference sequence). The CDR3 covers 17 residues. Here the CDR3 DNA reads TGTGCCAGCAGCTTAGAATCTCCGGGTTTTATGAACACTGAAGCTTTCTTT. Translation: CASSLESPGFMNTEAFF.

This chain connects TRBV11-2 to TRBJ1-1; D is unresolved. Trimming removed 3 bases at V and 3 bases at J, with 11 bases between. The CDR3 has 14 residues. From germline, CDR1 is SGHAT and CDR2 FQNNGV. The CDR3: CASSFLGDYTEAFF. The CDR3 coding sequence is TGTGCCAGCAGCTTTTTGGGAGACTACACTGAAGCTTTCTTT.

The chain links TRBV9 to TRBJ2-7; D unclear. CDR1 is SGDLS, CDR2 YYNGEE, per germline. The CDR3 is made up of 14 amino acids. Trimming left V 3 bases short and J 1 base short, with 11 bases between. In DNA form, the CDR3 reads TGTGCCAGCAGCGGCGGTGCGTGGTCCTACGAGCAGTACTTC. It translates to CASSGGAWSYEQYF.

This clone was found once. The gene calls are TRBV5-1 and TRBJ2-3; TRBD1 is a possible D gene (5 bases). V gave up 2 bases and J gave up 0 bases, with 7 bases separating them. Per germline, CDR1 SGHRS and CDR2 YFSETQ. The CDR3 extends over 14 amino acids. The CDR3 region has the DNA TGCGCCAGCAGCTTTGACAGTAGCACAGATACGCAGTATTTT. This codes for CASSFDSSTDTQYF.

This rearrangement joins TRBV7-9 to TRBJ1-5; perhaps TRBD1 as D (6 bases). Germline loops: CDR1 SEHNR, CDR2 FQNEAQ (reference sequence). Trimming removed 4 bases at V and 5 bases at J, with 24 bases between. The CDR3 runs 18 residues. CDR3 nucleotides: TGTGCCAGCAGCTCTGGACCTTACAGGGAAGGAACGTATCAGCCCCAGCATTTT. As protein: CASSSGPYREGTYQPQHF.

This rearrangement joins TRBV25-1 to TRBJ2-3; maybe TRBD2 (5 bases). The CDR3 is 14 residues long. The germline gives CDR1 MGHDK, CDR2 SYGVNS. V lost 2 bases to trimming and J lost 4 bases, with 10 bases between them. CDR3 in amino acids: CASSEPGSADTQYF. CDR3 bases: TGTGCCAGCAGTGAACCGGGGTCCGCAGATACGCAGTATTTT.

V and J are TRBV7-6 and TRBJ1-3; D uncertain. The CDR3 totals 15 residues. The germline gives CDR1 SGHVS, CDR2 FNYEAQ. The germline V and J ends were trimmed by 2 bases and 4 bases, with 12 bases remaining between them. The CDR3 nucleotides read TGTGCCAGCAGCTTATATGGCGCGGAGGGAAACACCATATATTTT. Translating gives CASSLYGAEGNTIYF.

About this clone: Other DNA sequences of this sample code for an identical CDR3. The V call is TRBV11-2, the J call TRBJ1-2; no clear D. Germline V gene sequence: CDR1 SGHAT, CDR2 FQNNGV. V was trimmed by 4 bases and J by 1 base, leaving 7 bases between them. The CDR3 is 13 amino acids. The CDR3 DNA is TGTGCCAGCAGCTCAAGCGGTAACTATGGCTACACCTTC. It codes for CASSSSGNYGYTF.

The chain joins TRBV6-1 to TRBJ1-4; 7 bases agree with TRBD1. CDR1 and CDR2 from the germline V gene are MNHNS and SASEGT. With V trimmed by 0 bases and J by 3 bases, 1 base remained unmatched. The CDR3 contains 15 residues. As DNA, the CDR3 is TGTGCCAGCAGTGAAGCGGACAGGTCTAATGAAAAACTGTTTTTT. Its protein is CASSEADRSNEKLFF.